Included here is one TCR beta chain sequence, with context. What it recognizes is unknown. This sample stems from a study of T cell responses to AZD1222 COVID-19 vaccine. Study findings and constraints: Clonal diversity may have been underestimated, and the donors were mostly white British, with more females than males. Just a handful of people given AZD1222 tested seropositive at baseline.

The method was immunoSEQ multiplex PCR; TCRdb's version includes in-frame clones alone and lacks a portion of them. The repertoire has 54,000 or so clones, more than 70% of them found once; the top ten carry 2%. This CDR3 spans 16 amino acids. The V and J ends lost 2 bases and 6 bases respectively, with 19 bases between them. Germline V CDR1 and CDR2: SGHTA, FQGNSA. J is TRBJ1-2 and V is TRBV7-2, with a tentative D call TRBD1 (5 bases). This clonotype was obtained from an adult in good health. The input for sequencing was peripheral blood, taken on day 0 of AZD1222 vaccination. CDR3: CASSLQSGVTVNGYTF. The CDR3 region has the DNA TGTGCCAGCAGCTTACAGTCCGGAGTGACAGTTAATGGCTACACCTTC.